This T cell receptor beta chain was captured in a study of T cell repertoires in cytomegalovirus infection. Findings and caveats of the study: Dominating the ex vivo response were TCR beta clonotypes that were CMV-specific and HLA-C-restricted. CMV carriers with the relevant HLA were identified by cumulative public TCR beta family frequency.

This clonotype occurred many times. The antigen is undetermined. TCRdb reprocessed the reads with MiXCR, giving one entry per CDR3 protein. The data show over 300,000 distinct CDR3 sequences, with 9.5% seen just once and 4.3% held by the top ten. Input material: PBMCs. This TCR came from a human donor in good health (CMV status not recorded). Some clones in this sample may be carry-over from other donors' samples.

CDR3 in amino acids: CASSQGGTEAFF. The CDR3 DNA is TGTGCCAGCAGCCAGGGAGGCACTGAAGCTTTCTTT. The gene calls are TRBV12-3 or TRBV12-4 and TRBJ1-1; perhaps TRBD1 as D (5 bases). This CDR3 is 12 amino acids long. V gave up 6 bases and J gave up 4 bases, with 9 bases separating them.